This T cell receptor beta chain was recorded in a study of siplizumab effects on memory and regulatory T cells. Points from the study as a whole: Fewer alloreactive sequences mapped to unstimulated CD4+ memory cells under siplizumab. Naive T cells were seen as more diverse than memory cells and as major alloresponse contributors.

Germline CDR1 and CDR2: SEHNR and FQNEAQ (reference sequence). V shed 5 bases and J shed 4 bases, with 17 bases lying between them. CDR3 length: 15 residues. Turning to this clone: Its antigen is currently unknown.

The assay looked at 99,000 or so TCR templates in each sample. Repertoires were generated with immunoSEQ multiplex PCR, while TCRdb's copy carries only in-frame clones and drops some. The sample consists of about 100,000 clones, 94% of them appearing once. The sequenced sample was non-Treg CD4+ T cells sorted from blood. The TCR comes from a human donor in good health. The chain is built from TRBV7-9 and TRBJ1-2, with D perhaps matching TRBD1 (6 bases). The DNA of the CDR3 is TGTGCCAGCAGCCCGCGGGCAGGGGACTTCTATGGCTACACCTTC. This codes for CASSPRAGDFYGYTF.